The entry below gives a single T cell receptor (beta chain) sequence along with its context. Its specificity is unknown. The record originates from a study of cytomegalovirus exposure and HLA in healthy donors. Study conclusions and caveats: When a later analysis compared HLA-associated TCR beta chains with equally common others, the HLA-associated chains turned out to be more clonally expanded and to have lower generation probabilities.

Use of 60 Vbeta and 13 Jbeta primers characterized the PCR. Profiling relied on immunoSEQ multiplex PCR, and the TCRdb table lists in-frame clones only, not all of them. The top ten clones hold approximately 1.4% of a sample with around 150,000 clones, around four fifths of them seen once. Sequencing was performed on PBMCs. This sequence originates from a man aged 35 to 55 in good health and CMV-seronegative.

For the CDR3, the DNA is TGTGCCAGCTCACTTAGCGGGGAGTACAATGAGCAGTTCTTC. As protein: CASSLSGEYNEQFF. The rearrangement joins TRBV18 to TRBJ2-1; TRBD2 agrees at 8 bases. The CDR3 runs to 14 residues. From germline, CDR1 is KGHSH and CDR2 LQKENI. The junction had 3 bases not matched to a gene; V was cut back by 4 bases and J by 4 bases.